Listed here are 11 T cell receptor beta chains from one sample, sequenced in a study of T cells after posttransplantation cyclophosphamide. Libraries were prepared by immunoSEQ multiplex PCR; TCRdb keeps only in-frame clonotypes and omits some of them. The table lists 3,000 to 3,500 clones, 80% to 85% of them singletons. Source material: CD8+ T cells sorted from bone marrow. These receptors came from a woman in her sixties or seventies in good health, CMV-negative, and a related stem cell transplant donor.

The CDR3 reads CASSLGPNLNYGYTF. DNA for the CDR3: TGTGCCAGCAGTTTAGGTCCTAACCTTAACTATGGCTACACCTTC. The rearrangement uses TRBV27 and TRBJ1-2; D remains ambiguous. The CDR3 consists of 15 residues. Germline values: CDR1 MNHEY, CDR2 SMNVEV (reference sequence). Trimming removed 2 bases at V and 1 base at J, with 11 bases between.

The chain uses TRBV27 and TRBJ1-1, with D possibly being TRBD1 (5 bases). V was shortened by 8 bases and J by 8 bases, with 15 bases between the two germline ends. CDR1 MNHEY and CDR2 SMNVEV come from the germline V gene (reference sequence). The CDR3 consists of 12 residues. The CDR3 coding sequence is TGTGCCAGCCGCCTGCGGGGGAGAGAAGCTTTCTTT. Protein sequence: CASRLRGREAFF.

The V and J genes are TRBV5-6 and TRBJ2-7; a weak D match, TRBD2 (5 bases). The CDR3 runs to 16 residues. Trimming removed 4 bases at V and 5 bases at J, with 22 bases between. Germline CDR1 reads SGHDT; CDR2 reads YYEEEE. CDR3: CASSHPRADYANEQYF. Here the CDR3 DNA reads TGTGCCAGCAGCCACCCCCGCGCCGACTACGCCAACGAGCAGTACTTC.

The J gene is TRBJ1-5, the V gene TRBV5-4; TRBD1 matches at 9 bases. Germline V gene data show CDR1 as SGHNT and CDR2 as YYREEE (reference sequence). After removal of 4 bases from V and 5 bases from J, the junction contained 7 bases not matched to a gene. CDR3 length equals 15 residues. The CDR3 reads CASSGTGSGDQPQHF. The CDR3 DNA is TGTGCCAGCAGCGGGACAGGGTCGGGGGATCAGCCCCAGCATTTT. The whole variable domain, remainder taken from reference TRBV5-4 and TRBJ1-5, is ETGVTQSPTHLIKTRGQQVTLRCSSQSGHNTVSWYQQALGQGPQFIFQYYREEENGRGNFPPRFSGLQFPNYSSELNVNALELDDSALYLCASSGTGSGDQPQHFGDGTRLSIL.

V is TRBV9 and J is TRBJ2-2, with D possibly being TRBD2 (6 bases). Per the germline V gene, CDR1 is SGDLS and CDR2 is YYNGEE. V was clipped by 1 base and J by 2 bases, with 21 bases between them. The CDR3 spans 19 residues. The CDR3 DNA sequence: TGTGCCAGCAGCGTATCTACTTCGATAGAGGGAGGAAACACCGGGGAGCTGTTTTTT. Translation: CASSVSTSIEGGNTGELFF.

This chain links TRBV6-1 with TRBJ1-5, with 9 nucleotides matching TRBD1. V dropped 8 bases and J dropped 10; count of bases not matched to a gene: 9. The CDR3 consists of 13 residues. Germline-derived CDR1 and CDR2 are MNHNS and SASEGT. CDR3 in DNA: TGTGCCAGCCATCGACAGGGGGGAACTCCCCAGCATTTT. Amino acid sequence: CASHRQGGTPQHF.

This clone was found a few times. This chain uses TRBV5-5 with TRBJ2-7; possible D gene TRBD1, 5 bases. The V end lost 2 bases, the J end lost 2 bases, and 11 bases lay between the germline ends. Per germline, CDR1 SGHKS and CDR2 YYEKEE (reference sequence). This CDR3 has 14 amino acids. For the CDR3, the DNA is TGTGCCAGCAGCTTCGTTACAGGCCCCTACGAGCAGTACTTC. Its translation is CASSFVTGPYEQYF.

This clone is large within its sample. This rearrangement joins TRBV10-3 to TRBJ1-3, with D unresolved. Germline loops: CDR1 ENHRY, CDR2 SYGVKD. V lost 6 bases to trimming and J lost 0 bases, with 6 bases between them. This CDR3 is built from 13 residues. The CDR3 spells CAISGGSGNTIYF. The CDR3 nucleotides read TGTGCCATCAGCGGTGGCTCTGGAAACACCATATATTTT.

This chain links TRBV15 with TRBJ2-7; 9 bases match TRBD1. The J segment lost 7 bases and the V segment lost 3 bases, leaving 4 bases of the junction unmatched. The germline CDR1 and CDR2 sequences are LNHNV and YYDKDF (reference sequence). There are 13 residues in the CDR3. The CDR3 DNA follows: TGTGCCACCAGCAGGGACAGGGGCCTTGAGCAGTACTTC. Protein: CATSRDRGLEQYF.

The gene calls are TRBV6-1 and TRBJ1-5, with D uncertain. V was clipped by 4 bases and J by 5 bases, with 21 bases between them. This CDR3 is 17 amino acids long. From germline, CDR1 is MNHNS and CDR2 SASEGT. CDR3 protein: CASSAPVLGRGHQPQHF. CDR3 bases: TGTGCCAGCAGTGCCCCAGTTTTGGGCCGAGGGCATCAGCCCCAGCATTTT.

The rearrangement links TRBV15 to TRBJ1-5; D ambiguous. The CDR3 consists of 17 residues. CDR1 is LNHNV, CDR2 YYDKDF, per germline (reference sequence). Trimming left V 1 base short and J 3 bases short, with 16 bases between. In DNA form, the CDR3 reads TGTGCCACCAGCAGAGGTCAGACACGTGTACACAATCAGCCCCAGCATTTT. It yields the protein CATSRGQTRVHNQPQHF.